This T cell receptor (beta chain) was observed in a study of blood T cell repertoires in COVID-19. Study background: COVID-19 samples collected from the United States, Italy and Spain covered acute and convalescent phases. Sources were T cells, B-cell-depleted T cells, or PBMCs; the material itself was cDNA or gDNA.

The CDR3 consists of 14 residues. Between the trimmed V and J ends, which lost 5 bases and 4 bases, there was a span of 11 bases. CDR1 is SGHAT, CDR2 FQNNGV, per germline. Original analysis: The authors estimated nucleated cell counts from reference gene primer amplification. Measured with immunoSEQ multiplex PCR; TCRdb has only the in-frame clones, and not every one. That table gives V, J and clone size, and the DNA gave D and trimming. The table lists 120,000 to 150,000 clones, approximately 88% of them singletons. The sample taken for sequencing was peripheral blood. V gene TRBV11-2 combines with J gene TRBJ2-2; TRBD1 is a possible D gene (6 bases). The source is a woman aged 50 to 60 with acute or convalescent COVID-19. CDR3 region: CASSRDTITGELFF. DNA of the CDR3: TGTGCCAGCAGCCGGGACACAATCACCGGGGAGCTGTTTTTT.